The 4 T cell receptor beta chains listed next were all sequenced from one sample in a study of T cell responses to AZD1222 COVID-19 vaccine. Assay: immunoSEQ multiplex PCR; the TCRdb copy retains only in-frame clones and omits some. The sample lists approximately 220,000 clones, about 93% seen once, with around 1% in the top ten. Here the sequenced sample was peripheral blood, taken on day 0 of MenACWY control vaccination. The receptor set was obtained from an adult in good health.

The V call is TRBV19, the J call TRBJ1-5; TRBD1 is a possible D gene (5 bases). V shed 5 bases and J shed 1 base, with 9 bases lying between them. CDR3 length equals 14 residues. CDR1 and CDR2 from the germline V gene are LNHDA and SQIVND (reference sequence). Here the CDR3 DNA reads TGTGCCAGTAGTTGGGGGGGAAGCAATCAGCCCCAGCATTTT. It yields the protein CASSWGGSNQPQHF.

This clone was seen once. The genes are TRBV7-2 and TRBJ1-1; the D gene is possibly TRBD1 (5 bases). With 11 bases removed from V and 9 bases from J, the gap between germline ends came to 19 bases. Germline V CDR1 and CDR2: SGHTA, FQGNSA. CDR3 size: 12 residues. The CDR3 loop reads CAGSPRVGKAFF. The CDR3 coding sequence is TGTGCCGGCTCCCCCAGGGTGGGAAAAGCTTTCTTT.

Comment on this clone: The sample holds other DNA sequences that translate to the same CDR3. This chain uses TRBV5-1 with TRBJ1-2; D gene unclear. The CDR3 has 14 residues. Germline loops: CDR1 SGHRS, CDR2 YFSETQ. The germline V and J ends were trimmed by 0 bases and 0 bases, with 6 bases remaining between them. The CDR3 loop is CASSLGGTNYGYTF. Written as DNA, the CDR3 is TGCGCCAGCAGCTTGGGCGGGACTAACTATGGCTACACCTTC.

The chain recombines TRBV19 with TRBJ2-1; the D gene is possibly TRBD1 (5 bases). Germline V CDR1 and CDR2: LNHDA, SQIVND (reference sequence). V lost 4 bases and J lost 2, with 15 bases in between. The CDR3 runs 16 residues. Here the CDR3 DNA reads TGTGCCAGTAGTACCGACTCAGGGCCTCCCTACAATGAGCAGTTCTTC. This sequence encodes CASSTDSGPPYNEQFF.